These 19 T cell receptor beta chains were sequenced from one sample in a study of identical twins. MiXCR was run by TCRdb on the 5' RACE reads, yielding one entry per CDR3 protein. Here the sample spans 1.5 million to 2 million distinct CDR3 sequences, less than 35% being singletons. The source material was cord blood. These receptors were collected from a newborn girl in good health.

The rearrangement uses TRBV7-9 and TRBJ2-3; tentative D call: TRBD1 (5 bases). Trimming took off 0 bases at V and 7 bases at J, with 8 bases between the two ends. The CDR3 is 13 residues long. Germline V gene sequence: CDR1 SEHNR, CDR2 FQNEAQ (reference sequence). CDR3 sequence (DNA): TGTGCCAGCAGCTTAGCAGGGGCCAATACGCAGTATTTT. The encoded protein is CASSLAGANTQYF.

The chain combines TRBV6-5 with TRBJ1-4, with 9 bases that match TRBD1. Germline values: CDR1 MNHEY, CDR2 SVGAGI. With 10 bases clipped from V and 10 bases from J, the junction kept 7 bases outside the gene matches. The CDR3 has 12 amino acids. CDR3 amino acids: CATGQGLRKLFF. The CDR3 coding sequence is TGTGCCACGGGACAGGGACTCAGAAAACTGTTTTTT.

The chain combines TRBV27 with TRBJ2-2; D is unresolved. Germline values: CDR1 MNHEY, CDR2 SMNVEV (reference sequence). Deletions cut 5 bases from V and 4 bases from J, with 11 bases between. CDR3 size: 14 residues. The CDR3 spells CASSPLLATGELFF. The CDR3, as DNA: TGTGCCAGCAGTCCCCTATTAGCCACCGGGGAGCTGTTTTTT.

This CDR3 is CSAMGTPYNEQFF. CDR3 in DNA: TGCAGTGCTATGGGGACGCCCTACAATGAGCAGTTCTTC. The gene calls are TRBV20-1 and TRBJ2-1; D could derive from TRBD1 or TRBD2 (5 bases each). The CDR3 sequence is 13 residues long. Trimming took off 4 bases at V and 2 bases at J, with 9 bases between the two ends. Germline lookup yields CDR1 DFQATT and CDR2 SNEGSKA (reference sequence).

This clonotype was seen a few times. The chain uses TRBV20-1 and TRBJ2-4; TRBD1 aligns across 8 bases. The end of the DNA is better explained by TRBJ2-7, so the J call may be wrong. Per germline, CDR1 DFQATT and CDR2 SNEGSKA (reference sequence). The CDR3 covers 14 residues. The CDR3 reads CSASNTAGGHEQYF. CDR3 DNA: TGCAGTGCTAGTAATACGGCAGGGGGCCACGAGCAGTACTTC.

This clonotype has just a few counts. The chain uses TRBV12-5 and TRBJ2-5; TRBD1 matches 11 bases. This CDR3 has 16 residues. Germline V gives CDR1 LGHNT, CDR2 FRNRAP. J gave up 11 bases and V 0 bases, and 11 bases lay outside the gene matches. The CDR3 DNA reads TGTGCTAGTGGTTTGGTACTTGGGACAGGGGGTGAAGAGCAGTACTTC. Encoded protein: CASGLVLGTGGEEQYF. The whole variable domain, filled in from reference TRBV12-5 and TRBJ2-5, reads DARVTQTPRHKVTEMGQEVTMRCQPILGHNTVFWYRQTMMQGLELLAYFRNRAPLDDSGMPKDRFSAEMPDATLATLKIQPSEPRDSAVYFCASGLVLGTGGEEQYFGPGTRLLVL.

This clonotype occurred a few times. The chain's CDR3 is CASRPRQGLYGYTF. The DNA for the CDR3 is TGTGCCAGCAGGCCCCGACAGGGACTCTATGGCTACACCTTC. The chain combines TRBV12-3 or TRBV12-4 with TRBJ1-2, with 7 bases that match TRBD1. The CDR3 is 14 amino acids. Losses at the gene ends were 6 bases for V and 4 bases for J; bases not matched to a gene: 8.

This clonotype was found a few times. This chain links TRBV20-1 with TRBJ2-5; perhaps D is TRBD1 or TRBD2 (5 bases each). V lost 3 bases, J lost 4 bases, and 12 bases lay in between. From germline, CDR1 is DFQATT and CDR2 SNEGSKA (reference sequence). The CDR3 covers 13 residues. DNA of the CDR3: TGCAGTGCTAGGGGCCCTGGGGGAGAGACCCAGTACTTC. This codes for CSARGPGGETQYF.

A word on this clonotype: This may stem from a read error, because a much larger clone lies one nucleotide away. The final CDR3 position lacks the conserved phenylalanine or tryptophan, pointing to a likely read error. The genes are TRBV7-2 and TRBJ2-3; D unresolved. The CDR3 sequence is 13 residues long. Trimming left V 0 bases short and J 7 bases short, with 8 bases between. Germline values: CDR1 SGHTA, CDR2 FQGNSA. As DNA, the CDR3 is TGTGCCAGCAGCTTAGCCACACCCAATACGCAGTATTAT. Its translation: CASSLATPNTQYY.

This clonotype was counted ten times or more. The germline gene is not matched at one end of the junction; a read error may be the cause. The chain joins TRBV5-1 to TRBJ2-7; TRBD2 matches at 7 bases. Per the germline V gene, CDR1 is SGHRS and CDR2 is YFSETQ. The CDR3 extends over 13 amino acids. CDR3 DNA: TGTGCCAGCAGTTGGACTAGCTCCTACGAGCAGTACTTC. As protein: CASSWTSSYEQYF.

This clonotype was counted a few times. This chain links TRBV5-6 with TRBJ2-3; D uncertain. The CDR3 totals 15 residues. V was cut by 1 base and J by 0 bases, with 9 bases left in between. Germline V gives CDR1 SGHDT, CDR2 YYEEEE. CDR3 sequence: CASSLPLVSTDTQYF. CDR3 DNA: TGTGCCAGCAGCTTGCCCCTTGTTAGCACAGATACGCAGTATTTT. Together with reference TRBV5-6 and TRBJ2-3, the CDR3 gives the full variable domain: DAGVTQSPTHLIKTRGQQVTLRCSPKSGHDTVSWYQQALGQGPQFIFQYYEEEERQRGNFPDRFSGHQFPNYSSELNVNALLLGDSALYLCASSLPLVSTDTQYFGPGTRLTVL.

The gene calls are TRBV12-3 or TRBV12-4 and TRBJ2-3, with D uncertain. The V and J ends lost 3 bases and 2 bases respectively, with 12 bases between them. The length of the CDR3 is 15 residues. CDR3 sequence: CASSFQGRVTDTQYF. CDR3 in DNA: TGTGCCAGCAGTTTTCAAGGACGGGTCACAGATACGCAGTATTTT.

This chain uses TRBV11-2 with TRBJ2-5; possibly TRBD2 for D (6 bases). CDR1 is SGHAT, CDR2 FQNNGV, per germline. The CDR3 covers 18 residues. Trimming cost V 7 bases and J 11 bases, with 35 bases left between them. Here the CDR3 reads CASTHGPLARNRANEQYF. CDR3 nucleotide sequence: TGTGCCAGCACCCACGGTCCCCTAGCGAGGAATCGGGCGAATGAGCAGTACTTC.

This clonotype was observed many times. The V and J genes are TRBV5-1 and TRBJ2-1; 12 positions match TRBD2. V dropped 4 bases and J dropped 9; count of bases not matched to a gene: 5. This CDR3 region has 14 residues. From germline, CDR1 is SGHRS and CDR2 YFSETQ. CDR3 bases: TGCGCCAGCAGCCCGGGACTAGCGGGTTTTGAGCAGTTCTTC. This encodes CASSPGLAGFEQFF.

At least ten counts were recorded for this clonotype. The V call is TRBV5-1, the J call TRBJ2-3; no reliable D call. Germline values: CDR1 SGHRS, CDR2 YFSETQ. V lost 2 bases and J lost 6, with 13 bases in between. CDR3 size: 14 residues. The CDR3 is CASSFPDRTDTQYF. CDR3 DNA: TGCGCCAGCAGCTTCCCGGACCGGACGGATACGCAGTATTTT. Supplemented by reference TRBV5-1 and TRBJ2-3, the full variable domain reads KAGVTQTPRYLIKTRGQQVTLSCSPISGHRSVSWYQQTPGQGLQFLFEYFSETQRNKGNFPGRFSGRQFSNSRSEMNVSTLELGDSALYLCASSFPDRTDTQYFGPGTRLTVL.

V and J are TRBV28 and TRBJ2-5, with a tentative D call TRBD1 (5 bases). Germline V CDR1 and CDR2: MDHEN, SYDVKM. V lost 2 bases, J lost 7 bases, and 11 bases lay in between. This CDR3 contains 13 residues. For the CDR3, the DNA is TGTGCCAGCAGTTTACCCAGGGTGGGGACCCAGTACTTC. This encodes CASSLPRVGTQYF.

This chain connects TRBV11-3 to TRBJ2-1; 7 nucleotides match TRBD2. V trimming: 4 bases; J trimming: 4 bases; junction bases outside the gene matches: 10. This CDR3 comprises 16 residues. Germline CDR1 is SGHNT and CDR2 is YENEEA. The DNA for the CDR3 is TGTGCCAGCAGCTCCTCTAACTGGGGGGGGTACAATGAGCAGTTCTTC. Its translation is CASSSSNWGGYNEQFF.

This chain joins TRBV5-1 and TRBJ2-1, with 7 nucleotides matching TRBD1. Germline V gives CDR1 SGHRS, CDR2 YFSETQ. The CDR3 runs 16 residues. Germline trimming cut 7 bases from V and 6 bases from J; bases unmatched to any gene: 16. The CDR3 is CASEHVTGTVSNEQFF. Written as DNA, the CDR3 is TGCGCCAGCGAGCACGTGACCGGGACAGTAAGCAATGAGCAGTTCTTC.

The genes are TRBV6-2 or TRBV6-3 and TRBJ2-5; TRBD2 matches at 12 bases. Trimming at V came to 10 bases and at J to 11 bases, leaving 14 bases not matched to a gene. Germline-derived CDR1 and CDR2 are MNHEY and SVGEGT. There are 14 residues in the CDR3. CDR3 amino acids: CANRLAGAHGEQYF. Here the CDR3 DNA reads TGTGCCAACCGACTAGCGGGAGCACATGGTGAGCAGTACTTC.